A single sample is the source of the 8 T cell receptor beta chains below, sequenced in a study of patients and donors after allogeneic stem cell transplantation. Via MiXCR, TCRdb re-called the RT-PCR reads, giving one row per CDR3 protein. The repertoire consists of about 40,000 distinct CDR3 sequences, with roughly 30% occurring once and the leading ten covering more than 70%. Sample: blood, either unsorted or a sorted T cell fraction (not recorded which). Receptor source: a human donor who was either an allogeneic HSCT recipient or a stem cell or donor lymphocyte infusion donor (not recorded which). It is not recorded whose cells these are; they may come from a transplant donor.

This clonotype was seen repeatedly, ten times or more. V and J are TRBV7-9 and TRBJ1-1; D remains unclear. V was trimmed by 5 bases and J by 7 bases, leaving 11 bases between them. CDR1 is SEHNR and CDR2 is FQNEAQ in the germline V gene (reference sequence). The CDR3 contains 12 residues. CDR3 nucleotide sequence: TGTGCCAGCAGCCTGTCGGGGAATGAAGCTTTCTTT. Residues: CASSLSGNEAFF.

This clonotype has a handful of counts. The rearrangement joins TRBV18 to TRBJ1-2; TRBD1 agrees at 8 bases. The V segment lost 3 bases and the J segment 7 bases; nucleotides outside the gene matches: 10. The CDR3 contains 15 residues. Germline V gives CDR1 KGHSH, CDR2 LQKENI. The CDR3 reads CASSPIARTGLGYTF. The CDR3 DNA is TGTGCCAGCTCACCGATAGCTAGGACAGGGCTTGGCTACACCTTC.

The rearrangement links TRBV9 to TRBJ2-7; D might be TRBD1 (5 bases). Trimming took off 0 bases at V and 7 bases at J, with 5 bases between the two ends. Germline V CDR1 and CDR2: SGDLS, YYNGEE. This CDR3 is 11 amino acids long. CDR3 sequence (DNA): TGTGCCAGCAGCGTAGGACAGGAGCAGTACTTC. Its protein product is CASSVGQEQYF.

There are many counts of this clonotype. The chain is built from TRBV29-1 and TRBJ1-1; D unresolved. The CDR3 totals 12 residues. CDR1 is SQVTM and CDR2 is ANQGSEA in the germline V gene. V lost 4 bases and J 1 base, leaving 7 bases between the germline ends. CDR3 in amino acids: CSVVSGNTEAFF. CDR3 in DNA: TGCAGCGTTGTTTCAGGGAACACTGAAGCTTTCTTT.

This clonotype was found a few times. The CDR3 DNA follows: TGTGCCAGCAGTTACGGGGGGGGCATCGGCAATCAGCCCCAGCATTTT. Translating gives CASSYGGGIGNQPQHF. The chain employs TRBV6-5 and TRBJ1-5; weak D call: TRBD1 (6 bases). V was clipped by 2 bases and J by 2 bases, with 13 bases between them. Germline CDR1 MNHEY, CDR2 SVGAGI. The CDR3 totals 16 residues.

A few counts support this clonotype. This chain connects TRBV20-1 to TRBJ1-5; possible D gene TRBD1, 6 bases. This CDR3 region has 14 residues. Germline V lookup: CDR1 DFQATT, CDR2 SNEGSKA (reference sequence). Trimming removed 5 bases at V and 0 bases at J, with 11 bases between. CDR3 sequence reads: CSAVGHLSNQPQHF. The CDR3 nucleotides are TGCAGTGCTGTGGGACATCTTAGCAATCAGCCCCAGCATTTT.

This clonotype was counted a few times. This chain connects TRBV20-1 to TRBJ1-4, with 9 bases that match TRBD1. J was trimmed by 8 bases and V by 6 bases; bases with no gene match: 7. Germline CDR1 and CDR2: DFQATT and SNEGSKA (reference sequence). The CDR3 is made up of 13 amino acids. This chain's CDR3 is CSASGTGNEKLFF. The CDR3 region has the DNA TGCAGTGCCTCCGGGACAGGGAACGAAAAACTGTTTTTT.

This clonotype was seen a few times. V is TRBV28 and J is TRBJ1-6; D is unresolved. V was shortened by 8 bases and J by 0 bases, with 8 bases between the two germline ends. The CDR3 is made up of 14 amino acids. Germline V CDR1 and CDR2: MDHEN, SYDVKM. CDR3 sequence reads: CASLVNSYNSPLHF. The CDR3 region has the DNA TGTGCCAGCCTGGTGAACTCCTATAATTCACCCCTCCACTTT.